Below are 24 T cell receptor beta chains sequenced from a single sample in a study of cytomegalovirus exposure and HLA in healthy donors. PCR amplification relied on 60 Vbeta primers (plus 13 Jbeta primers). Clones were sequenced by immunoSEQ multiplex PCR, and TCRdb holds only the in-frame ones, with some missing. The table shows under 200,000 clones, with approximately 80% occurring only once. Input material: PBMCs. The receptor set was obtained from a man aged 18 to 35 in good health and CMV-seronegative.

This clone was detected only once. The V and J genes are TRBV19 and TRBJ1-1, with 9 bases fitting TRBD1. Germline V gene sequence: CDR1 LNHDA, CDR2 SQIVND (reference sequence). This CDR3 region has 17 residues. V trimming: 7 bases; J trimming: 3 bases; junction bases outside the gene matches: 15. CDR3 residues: CASTLPGQGRGDTEAFF. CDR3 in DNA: TGTGCCAGTACCCTACCGGGACAGGGTAGGGGGGACACTGAAGCTTTCTTT.

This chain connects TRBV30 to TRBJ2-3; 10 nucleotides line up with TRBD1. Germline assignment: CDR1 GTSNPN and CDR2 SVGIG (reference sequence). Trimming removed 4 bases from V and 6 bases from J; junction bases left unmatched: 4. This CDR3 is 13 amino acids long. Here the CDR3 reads CAWTGTGADTQYF. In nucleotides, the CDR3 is TGTGCCTGGACCGGGACAGGGGCGGATACGCAGTATTTT.

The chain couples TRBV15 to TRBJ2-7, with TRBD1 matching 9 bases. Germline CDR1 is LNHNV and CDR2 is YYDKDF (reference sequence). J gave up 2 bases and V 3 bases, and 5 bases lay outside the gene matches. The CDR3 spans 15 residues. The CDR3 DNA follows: TGTGCCACCAGCAGTTACGGACAGGGGCCCTACGAGCAGTACTTC. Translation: CATSSYGQGPYEQYF.

The CDR3 loop reads CASSPPMTGGEQYF. The CDR3 region has the DNA TGTGCCAGCAGCCCTCCGATGACAGGGGGCGAGCAGTACTTC. This chain connects TRBV28 to TRBJ2-7; 9 bases are a match to TRBD1. Germline CDR1 MDHEN, CDR2 SYDVKM. The CDR3 is 14 residues long. V shed 6 bases and J 6 bases; nucleotides not matched to a gene: 9.

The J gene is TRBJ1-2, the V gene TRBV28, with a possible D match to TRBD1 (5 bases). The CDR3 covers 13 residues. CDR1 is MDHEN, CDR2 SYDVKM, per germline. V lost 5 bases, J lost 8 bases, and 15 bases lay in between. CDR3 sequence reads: CASSPRARMGYTF. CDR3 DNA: TGTGCCAGCAGTCCCAGGGCCCGAATGGGCTACACCTTC.

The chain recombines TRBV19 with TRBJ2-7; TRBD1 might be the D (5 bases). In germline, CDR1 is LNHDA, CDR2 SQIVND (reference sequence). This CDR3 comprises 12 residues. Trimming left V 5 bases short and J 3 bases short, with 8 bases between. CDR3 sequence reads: CASSSGLYEQYF. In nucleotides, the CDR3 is TGTGCCAGTAGTTCAGGGCTCTACGAGCAGTACTTC.

This CDR3 is CASGTSGAYQETQYF. DNA of the CDR3: TGTGCCAGCGGGACTAGCGGGGCCTACCAAGAGACCCAGTACTTC. The rearrangement joins TRBV28 to TRBJ2-5; 13 nucleotides line up with TRBD2. The CDR3 totals 15 residues. From germline, CDR1 is MDHEN and CDR2 SYDVKM. The ends lost 8 bases at V and 0 bases at J; junction bases unmatched: 3.

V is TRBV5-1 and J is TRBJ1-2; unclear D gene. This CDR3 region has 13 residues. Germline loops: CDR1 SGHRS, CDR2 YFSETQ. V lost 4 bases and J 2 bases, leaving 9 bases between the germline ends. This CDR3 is CASSGGLNYGYTF. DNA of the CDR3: TGCGCCAGCAGCGGAGGACTCAACTATGGCTACACCTTC.

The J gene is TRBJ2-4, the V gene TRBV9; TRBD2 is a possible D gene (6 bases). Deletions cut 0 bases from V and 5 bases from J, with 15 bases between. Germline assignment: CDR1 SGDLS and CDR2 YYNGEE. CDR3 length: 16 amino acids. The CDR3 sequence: CASSVDLEGGENIQYF. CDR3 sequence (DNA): TGTGCCAGCAGCGTAGATCTCGAGGGAGGCGAAAACATTCAGTACTTC.

As DNA, the CDR3 is TGTGCCAGTAGTATCGGCGCCGGGACAGGGGCTTGGGAAAAACTGTTTTTT. It codes for CASSIGAGTGAWEKLFF. The chain employs TRBV19 and TRBJ1-4; 10 positions agree with TRBD1. This CDR3 spans 17 amino acids. The trim removed 3 bases at V and 8 bases at J, leaving 12 bases unmatched. The V gene's germline CDR1 is LNHDA and CDR2 SQIVND (reference sequence).

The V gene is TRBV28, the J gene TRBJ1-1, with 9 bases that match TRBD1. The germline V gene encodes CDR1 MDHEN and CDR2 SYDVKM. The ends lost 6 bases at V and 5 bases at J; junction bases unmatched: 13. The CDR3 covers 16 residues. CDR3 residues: CASSRPGTGMGTEAFF. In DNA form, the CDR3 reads TGTGCCAGCAGCCGTCCCGGGACAGGGATGGGGACTGAAGCTTTCTTT. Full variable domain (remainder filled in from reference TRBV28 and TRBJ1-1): DVKVTQSSRYLVKRTGEKVFLECVQDMDHENMFWYRQDPGLGLRLIYFSYDVKMKEKGDIPEGYSVSREKKERFSLILESASTNQTSMYLCASSRPGTGMGTEAFFGQGTRLTVV.

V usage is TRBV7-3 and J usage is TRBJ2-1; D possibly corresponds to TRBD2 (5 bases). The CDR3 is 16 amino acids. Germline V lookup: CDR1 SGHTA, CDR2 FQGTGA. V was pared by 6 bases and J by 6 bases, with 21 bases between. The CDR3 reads CASSPTSGAAFNEQFF. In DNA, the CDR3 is TGTGCCAGCAGTCCTACGAGCGGAGCGGCCTTCAATGAGCAGTTCTTC.

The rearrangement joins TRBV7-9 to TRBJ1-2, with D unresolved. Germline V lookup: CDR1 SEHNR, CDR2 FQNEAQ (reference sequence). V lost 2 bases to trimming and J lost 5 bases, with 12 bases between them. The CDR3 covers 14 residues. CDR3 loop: CASSLSSSNYGYTF. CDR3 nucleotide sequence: TGTGCCAGCAGCTTAAGCTCGTCCAATTATGGCTACACCTTC.

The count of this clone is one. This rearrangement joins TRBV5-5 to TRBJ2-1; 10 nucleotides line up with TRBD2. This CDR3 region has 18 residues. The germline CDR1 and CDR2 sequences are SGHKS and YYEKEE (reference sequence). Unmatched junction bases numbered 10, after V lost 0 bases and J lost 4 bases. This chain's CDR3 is CASSLVPPLAGEYNEQFF. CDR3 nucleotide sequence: TGTGCCAGCAGCTTGGTGCCCCCCCTAGCGGGAGAGTACAATGAGCAGTTCTTC.

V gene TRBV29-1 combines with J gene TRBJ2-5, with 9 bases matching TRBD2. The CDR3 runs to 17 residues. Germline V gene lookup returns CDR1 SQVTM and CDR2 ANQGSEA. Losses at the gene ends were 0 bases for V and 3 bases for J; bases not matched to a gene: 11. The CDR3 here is CSVEDPRVAGEEETQYF. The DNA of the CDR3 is TGCAGCGTTGAAGACCCGCGGGTAGCGGGGGAAGAAGAGACCCAGTACTTC.

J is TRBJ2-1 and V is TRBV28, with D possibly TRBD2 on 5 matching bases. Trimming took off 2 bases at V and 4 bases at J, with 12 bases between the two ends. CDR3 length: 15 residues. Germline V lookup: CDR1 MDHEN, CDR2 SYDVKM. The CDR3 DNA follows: TGTGCCAGCAGTTTACAAGCGGACGTGTACAATGAGCAGTTCTTC. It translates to CASSLQADVYNEQFF.

This chain's CDR3 is CASSAQEKLHTEAFF. Here the CDR3 DNA reads TGTGCCAGCAGTGCACAGGAGAAGCTACACACTGAAGCTTTCTTT. The chain uses TRBV25-1 and TRBJ1-1, with a tentative D call TRBD1 (5 bases). Germline V gene lookup returns CDR1 MGHDK and CDR2 SYGVNS. Trimming left V 4 bases short and J 3 bases short, with 15 bases between. The CDR3 runs to 15 residues.

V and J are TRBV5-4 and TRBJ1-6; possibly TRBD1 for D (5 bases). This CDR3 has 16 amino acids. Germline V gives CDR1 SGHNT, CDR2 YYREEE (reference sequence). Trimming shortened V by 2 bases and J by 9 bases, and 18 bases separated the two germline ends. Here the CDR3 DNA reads TGTGCCAGCAGCTTTTCGCCGACAGTGAGCGTTTCACCCCTCCACTTT. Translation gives CASSFSPTVSVSPLHF.

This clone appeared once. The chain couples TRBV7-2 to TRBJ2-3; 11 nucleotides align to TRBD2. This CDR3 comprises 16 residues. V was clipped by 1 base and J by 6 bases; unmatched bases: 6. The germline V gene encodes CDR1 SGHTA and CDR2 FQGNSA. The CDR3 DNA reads TGTGCCAGCAGCTTAGTACCTAGCGGGAGGACTGATACGCAGTATTTT. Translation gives CASSLVPSGRTDTQYF.

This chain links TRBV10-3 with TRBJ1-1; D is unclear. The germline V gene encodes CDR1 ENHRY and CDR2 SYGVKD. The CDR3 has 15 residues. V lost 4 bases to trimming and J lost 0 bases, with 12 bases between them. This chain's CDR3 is CAISGRQLMNTEAFF. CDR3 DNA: TGTGCCATCAGTGGGCGGCAGTTGATGAACACTGAAGCTTTCTTT.

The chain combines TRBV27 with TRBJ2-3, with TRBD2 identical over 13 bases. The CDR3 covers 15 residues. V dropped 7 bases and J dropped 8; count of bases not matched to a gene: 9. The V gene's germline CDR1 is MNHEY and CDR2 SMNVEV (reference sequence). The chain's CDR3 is CASTHGGLAGRTQYF. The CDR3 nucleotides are TGTGCCAGCACCCACGGGGGACTAGCGGGACGTACGCAGTATTTT.

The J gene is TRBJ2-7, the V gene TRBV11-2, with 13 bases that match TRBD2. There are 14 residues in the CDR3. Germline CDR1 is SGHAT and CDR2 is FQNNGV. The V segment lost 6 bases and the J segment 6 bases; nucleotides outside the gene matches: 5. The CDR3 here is CASSILAGGAEQYF. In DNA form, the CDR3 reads TGTGCCAGCAGTATACTAGCGGGAGGGGCCGAGCAGTACTTC.

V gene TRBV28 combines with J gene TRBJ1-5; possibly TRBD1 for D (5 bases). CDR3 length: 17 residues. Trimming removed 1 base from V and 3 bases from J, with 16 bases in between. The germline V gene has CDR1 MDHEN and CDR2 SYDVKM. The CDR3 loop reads CASSLSRVQGLNQPQHF. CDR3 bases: TGTGCCAGCAGTTTATCTCGTGTCCAGGGACTCAATCAGCCCCAGCATTTT. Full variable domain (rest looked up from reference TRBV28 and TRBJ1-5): DVKVTQSSRYLVKRTGEKVFLECVQDMDHENMFWYRQDPGLGLRLIYFSYDVKMKEKGDIPEGYSVSREKKERFSLILESASTNQTSMYLCASSLSRVQGLNQPQHFGDGTRLSIL.

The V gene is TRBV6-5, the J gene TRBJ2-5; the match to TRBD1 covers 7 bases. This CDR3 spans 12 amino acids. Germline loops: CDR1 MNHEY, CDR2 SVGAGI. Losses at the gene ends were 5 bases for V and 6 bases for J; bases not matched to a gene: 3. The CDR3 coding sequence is TGTGCCAGCAGTCGGGACAGCCAGACCCAGTACTTC. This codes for CASSRDSQTQYF.